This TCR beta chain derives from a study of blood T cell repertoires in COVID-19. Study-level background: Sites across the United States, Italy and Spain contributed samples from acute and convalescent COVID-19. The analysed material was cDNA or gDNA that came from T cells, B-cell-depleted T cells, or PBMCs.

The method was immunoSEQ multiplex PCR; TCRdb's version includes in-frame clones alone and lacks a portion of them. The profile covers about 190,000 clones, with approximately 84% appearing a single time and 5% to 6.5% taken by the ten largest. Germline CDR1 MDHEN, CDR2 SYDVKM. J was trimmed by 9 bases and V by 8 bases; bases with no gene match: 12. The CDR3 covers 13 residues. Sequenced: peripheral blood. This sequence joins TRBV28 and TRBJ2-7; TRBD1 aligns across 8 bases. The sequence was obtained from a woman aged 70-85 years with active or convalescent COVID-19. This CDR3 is CASLDRALLWQYF. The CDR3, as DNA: TGTGCCAGCTTGGACAGGGCATTACTGTGGCAGTACTTC.